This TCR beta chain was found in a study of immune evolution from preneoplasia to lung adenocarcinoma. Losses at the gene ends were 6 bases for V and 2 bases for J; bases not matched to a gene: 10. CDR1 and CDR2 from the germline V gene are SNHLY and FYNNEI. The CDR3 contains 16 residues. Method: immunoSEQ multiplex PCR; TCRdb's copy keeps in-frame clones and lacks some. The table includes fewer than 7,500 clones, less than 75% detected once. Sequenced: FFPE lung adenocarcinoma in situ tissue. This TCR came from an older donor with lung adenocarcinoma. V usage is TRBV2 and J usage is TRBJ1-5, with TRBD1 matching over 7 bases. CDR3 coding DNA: TGTGCCAGCAGGGCCCACAGGGGTAGGGGCAATCAGCCCCAGCATTTT. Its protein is CASRAHRGRGNQPQHF.